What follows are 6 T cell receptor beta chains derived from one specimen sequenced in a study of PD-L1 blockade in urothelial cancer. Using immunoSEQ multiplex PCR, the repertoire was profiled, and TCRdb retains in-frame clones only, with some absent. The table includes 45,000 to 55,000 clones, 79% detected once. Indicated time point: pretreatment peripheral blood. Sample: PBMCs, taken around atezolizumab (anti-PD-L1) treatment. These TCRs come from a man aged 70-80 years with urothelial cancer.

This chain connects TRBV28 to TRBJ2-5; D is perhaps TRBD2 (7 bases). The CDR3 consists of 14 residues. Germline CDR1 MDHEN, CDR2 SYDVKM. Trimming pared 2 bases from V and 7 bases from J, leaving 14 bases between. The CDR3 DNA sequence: TGTGCCAGCAGTTTACCCACAGGGAGGGCGACCCAGTACTTC. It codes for CASSLPTGRATQYF.

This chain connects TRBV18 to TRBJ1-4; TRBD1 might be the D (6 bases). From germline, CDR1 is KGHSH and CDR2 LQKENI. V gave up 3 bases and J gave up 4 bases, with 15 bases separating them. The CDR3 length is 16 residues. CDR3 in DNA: TGTGCCAGCTCACCTAAGGTGGACAGCCATAATGAAAAACTGTTTTTT. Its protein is CASSPKVDSHNEKLFF.

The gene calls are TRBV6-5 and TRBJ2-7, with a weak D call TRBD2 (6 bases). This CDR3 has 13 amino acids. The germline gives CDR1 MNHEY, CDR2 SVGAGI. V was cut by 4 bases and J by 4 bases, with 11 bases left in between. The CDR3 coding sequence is TGTGCCAGCAGTTTAACGGGAGAATACGAGCAGTACTTC. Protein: CASSLTGEYEQYF.

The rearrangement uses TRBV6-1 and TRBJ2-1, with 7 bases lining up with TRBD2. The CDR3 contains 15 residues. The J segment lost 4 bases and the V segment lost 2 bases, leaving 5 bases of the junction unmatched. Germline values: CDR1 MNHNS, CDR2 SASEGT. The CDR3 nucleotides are TGTGCCAGCAGTGAAAGGTCTAGCGGATACAATGAGCAGTTCTTC. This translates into CASSERSSGYNEQFF.

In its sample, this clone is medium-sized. CDR3 loop: CASSGRTGLLSGNTIYF. CDR3 DNA sequence: TGTGCCAGCAGCGGTCGGACAGGTCTTCTCTCTGGAAACACCATATATTTT. V and J are TRBV11-2 and TRBJ1-3, with 7 bases matching TRBD1. V shed 5 bases and J 0 bases; nucleotides not matched to a gene: 10. The CDR3 length is 17 residues. Germline assignment: CDR1 SGHAT and CDR2 FQNNGV. Drawing the rest from reference TRBV11-2 and TRBJ1-3, the complete variable domain is EAGVAQSPRYKIIEKRQSVAFWCNPISGHATLYWYQQILGQGPKLLIQFQNNGVVDDSQLPKDRFSAERLKGVDSTLKIQPAKLEDSAVYLCASSGRTGLLSGNTIYFGEGSWLTVV.

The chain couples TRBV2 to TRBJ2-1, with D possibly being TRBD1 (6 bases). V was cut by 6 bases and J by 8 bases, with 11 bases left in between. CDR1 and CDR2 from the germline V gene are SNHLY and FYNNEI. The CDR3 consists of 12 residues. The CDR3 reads CASRKQGDEQFF. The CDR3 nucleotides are TGTGCCAGCAGGAAACAGGGCGATGAGCAGTTCTTC.